The 20 T cell receptor beta chains in this list originate from one sample, sequenced in a study of blood T cell repertoires in COVID-19. Measured with immunoSEQ multiplex PCR; TCRdb has only the in-frame clones, and not every one. The repertoire has a few hundred thousand clones, 85% of them found once; the top ten carry more than 3%. Source material: peripheral blood. All receptors come from a woman in her late teens or twenties with acute or convalescent COVID-19.

This CDR3 reads CASTGQGTGNTIYF. Written as DNA, the CDR3 is TGTGCCAGTACCGGACAGGGGACTGGAAACACCATATATTTT. The chain links TRBV19 to TRBJ1-3, with 9 bases matching TRBD1. The germline CDR1 and CDR2 sequences are LNHDA and SQIVND (reference sequence). The CDR3 is made up of 14 amino acids. V dropped 7 bases and J dropped 2; count of bases not matched to a gene: 3.

V is TRBV19 and J is TRBJ2-2; no firm D call. This CDR3 has 12 amino acids. V lost 5 bases and J lost 7, with 8 bases in between. CDR1 and CDR2 (germline): LNHDA, SQIVND (reference sequence). Here the CDR3 reads CASSYSYGELFF. In nucleotides, the CDR3 is TGTGCCAGTAGTTACTCGTACGGGGAGCTGTTTTTT.

On this clone: Other DNA sequences in this sample translate to the same CDR3. The chain employs TRBV6-5 and TRBJ1-5; D gene ambiguous. Germline V CDR1 and CDR2: MNHEY, SVGAGI. V lost 3 bases and J 4 bases, leaving 7 bases between the germline ends. This CDR3 region has 13 residues. The CDR3 sequence: CASSYGGNQPQHF. The CDR3 DNA follows: TGTGCCAGCAGTTATGGAGGGAATCAGCCCCAGCATTTT.

The chain couples TRBV2 to TRBJ2-2; TRBD2 agrees at 9 bases. The CDR3 consists of 14 residues. The ends lost 8 bases at V and 4 bases at J; junction bases unmatched: 5. From germline, CDR1 is SNHLY and CDR2 FYNNEI. CDR3 sequence reads: CASGLAGLTGELFF. The DNA of the CDR3 is TGTGCCAGCGGGCTAGCGGGGCTCACCGGGGAGCTGTTTTTT.

CDR3 nucleotides: TGTGCCAGCAGCCGGACTCATCAAGAGACCCAGTACTTC. Its translation is CASSRTHQETQYF. The chain has TRBV3-1 (or the pseudogene TRBV3-2) and TRBJ2-5; D is possibly TRBD2 (5 bases). Trimming cost V 4 bases and J 2 bases, with 8 bases left between them. Germline CDR1 and CDR2: LGHDT and YNNKEL (reference sequence). The length of the CDR3 is 13 residues.

The V call is TRBV7-8, the J call TRBJ2-7; 10 positions agree with TRBD2. With V trimmed by 3 bases and J by 2 bases, 7 bases remained unmatched. The CDR3 consists of 16 residues. Germline V CDR1 and CDR2: SGHVS, FQNEAQ. CDR3 coding DNA: TGTGCCAGCAGCTTCTACAGGACTAGCGGTACCTACGAGCAGTACTTC. Translated: CASSFYRTSGTYEQYF.

The chain combines TRBV29-1 with TRBJ1-2; 7 positions agree with TRBD1. CDR3 length: 14 amino acids. Trimming removed 4 bases from V and 5 bases from J; junction bases left unmatched: 10. Germline V lookup: CDR1 SQVTM, CDR2 ANQGSEA. The CDR3 is CSVGPGDRRYGYTF. The CDR3 coding sequence is TGCAGCGTTGGCCCGGGGGACAGACGGTATGGCTACACCTTC. Using reference TRBV29-1 and TRBJ1-2 for the parts outside the CDR3, the full variable domain is SAVISQKPSRDICQRGTSLTIQCQVDSQVTMMFWYRQQPGQSLTLIATANQGSEATYESGFVIDKFPISRPNLTFSTLTVSNMSPEDSSIYLCSVGPGDRRYGYTFGSGTRLTVV.

The chain combines TRBV11-3 with TRBJ1-2, with D possibly TRBD1 on 5 matching bases. CDR3 size: 17 residues. Germline CDR1 is SGHNT and CDR2 is YENEEA. V was shortened by 10 bases and J by 4 bases, with 28 bases between the two germline ends. CDR3 loop: CATSDIPVLGECYGYTF. The CDR3 nucleotides are TGTGCCACCTCGGACATTCCCGTTCTTGGTGAGTGCTATGGCTACACCTTC.

This clone was seen just once. The CDR3 DNA is TGTGCCAGTAGTATCACTGTCGGTGACACTGAAGCTTTCTTT. Amino acid sequence: CASSITVGDTEAFF. The chain joins TRBV19 to TRBJ1-1; D uncertain. V was shortened by 3 bases and J by 3 bases, with 11 bases between the two germline ends. The CDR3 totals 14 residues. Per the germline V gene, CDR1 is LNHDA and CDR2 is SQIVND (reference sequence).

V usage is TRBV6-5 and J usage is TRBJ1-3, with D possibly TRBD1 on 6 matching bases. The CDR3 runs to 14 residues. Trimming removed 6 bases from V and 3 bases from J, with 12 bases in between. Germline CDR1 MNHEY, CDR2 SVGAGI. CDR3: CASSPRTVGNTIYF. The CDR3 DNA follows: TGTGCCAGCAGCCCCCGGACAGTTGGAAACACCATATATTTT.

The V call is TRBV5-6, the J call TRBJ1-2; no clear D. The CDR3 has 13 residues. Trimming removed 3 bases at V and 2 bases at J, with 8 bases between. Germline V gene lookup returns CDR1 SGHDT and CDR2 YYEEEE. DNA of the CDR3: TGTGCCAGCAGCTCGGCGAGGAACTATGGCTACACCTTC. Its protein product is CASSSARNYGYTF.

The CDR3 nucleotides are TGTGCCAGCAGTTCACAGGGGGCCCAAGATACGCAGTATTTT. Its translation: CASSSQGAQDTQYF. The chain links TRBV2 to TRBJ2-3; 9 bases line up with TRBD1. CDR3 length: 14 residues. Germline lookup yields CDR1 SNHLY and CDR2 FYNNEI. The V gene end was trimmed by 5 bases and the J gene end by 5 bases; junction bases not matched to a gene: 5.

This clone has just one count. This sequence joins TRBV5-4 and TRBJ2-7; 8 nucleotides agree with TRBD2. V trimming: 4 bases; J trimming: 5 bases; junction bases outside the gene matches: 8. Germline lookup yields CDR1 SGHNT and CDR2 YYREEE (reference sequence). The CDR3 has 14 amino acids. This CDR3 reads CASSLGTRKNEQYF. The CDR3 nucleotides read TGTGCCAGCAGCCTGGGGACTAGGAAAAACGAGCAGTACTTC.

The chain is built from TRBV4-1 and TRBJ2-3, with 9 bases identical to TRBD2. Germline CDR1 reads MGHRA; CDR2 reads YSYEKL. V lost 1 base and J lost 6; bases outside the gene matches: 8. The CDR3 is made up of 16 amino acids. CDR3 amino acids: CASSQVLAGGPDTQYF. For the CDR3, the DNA is TGCGCCAGCAGCCAAGTGCTCGCGGGAGGGCCCGATACGCAGTATTTT.

This clone is a singleton in its sample. This rearrangement joins TRBV19 to TRBJ1-5, with TRBD1 matching over 7 bases. CDR3 length equals 15 residues. The J segment lost 2 bases and the V segment lost 6 bases, leaving 7 bases of the junction unmatched. Germline V gives CDR1 LNHDA, CDR2 SQIVND (reference sequence). For the CDR3, the DNA is TGTGCCAGTAGCAGTGACAGGGCTCGCAATCAGCCCCAGCATTTT. As protein: CASSSDRARNQPQHF.

This chain uses TRBV5-1 with TRBJ1-2; D remains unclear. With 0 bases removed from V and 8 bases from J, the gap between germline ends came to 11 bases. The germline gives CDR1 SGHRS, CDR2 YFSETQ. The CDR3 is 13 amino acids. The CDR3 DNA reads as TGCGCCAGCAGCTTGGGTTCGGGAGACGGCTACACCTTC. Protein: CASSLGSGDGYTF.

This chain joins TRBV2 and TRBJ1-3; 8 bases are shared with TRBD1. The J segment lost 5 bases and the V segment lost 4 bases, leaving 10 bases of the junction unmatched. Germline values: CDR1 SNHLY, CDR2 FYNNEI. This CDR3 is 16 amino acids long. Here the CDR3 reads CASSGLTRGLRNTIYF. CDR3 DNA sequence: TGTGCCAGCAGTGGACTAACCAGGGGGCTCCGAAACACCATATATTTT.

This clone was seen just once. This chain uses TRBV28 with TRBJ1-2; no firm D call. V lost 5 bases and J 1 base, leaving 14 bases between the germline ends. This CDR3 comprises 15 residues. The germline V gene encodes CDR1 MDHEN and CDR2 SYDVKM. This chain's CDR3 is CASSPTREVNYGYTF. Written as DNA, the CDR3 is TGTGCCAGCAGTCCGACCCGGGAGGTTAACTATGGCTACACCTTC.

The DNA of the CDR3 is TGTGCCAGCAGCAAGGACAGGGAGACCCAGTACTTC. Protein sequence: CASSKDRETQYF. The chain joins TRBV7-8 to TRBJ2-5; 7 bases map to TRBD1. This CDR3 has 12 residues. V dropped 5 bases and J dropped 5; count of bases not matched to a gene: 2. Germline lookup yields CDR1 SGHVS and CDR2 FQNEAQ. The whole variable domain, filled in from reference TRBV7-8 and TRBJ2-5, reads GAGVSQSPRYKVAKRGQDVALRCDPISGHVSLFWYQQALGQGPEFLTYFQNEAQLDKSGLPSDRFFAERPEGSVSTLKIQRTQQEDSAVYLCASSKDRETQYFGPGTRLLVL.

The chain carries TRBV5-1 and TRBJ1-2; TRBD1 is a possible D gene (6 bases). V lost 1 base and J 8 bases, leaving 18 bases between the germline ends. Germline assignment: CDR1 SGHRS and CDR2 YFSETQ. The CDR3 has 15 residues. The CDR3 DNA sequence: TGCGCCAGCAGCTTGTCGCCCATACAGGGAGAGGGCTACACCTTC. As protein: CASSLSPIQGEGYTF.